Following are 20 T cell receptor beta chains from one sample sequenced in a study of CD8+ T cells in alopecia areata. cDNA serving as the sequencing template came from extracted, reverse transcribed RNA. Produced via immunoSEQ multiplex PCR; TCRdb's table is partial and in-frame only. The sample yields about 130,000 clones, approximately 53% seen once. Specimen: CD4+ T cells sorted from blood, collected at week 0. The receptors stem from a human donor with alopecia areata.

The chain joins TRBV4-3 to TRBJ1-1, with TRBD1 identical over 9 bases. CDR1 LGHNA and CDR2 YSLEER come from the germline V gene. The ends lost 4 bases at V and 7 bases at J; junction bases unmatched: 7. The CDR3 totals 14 residues. This CDR3 reads CASSRTGTGFEAFF. The CDR3 DNA sequence: TGCGCCAGCAGCCGAACCGGGACAGGGTTTGAAGCTTTCTTT.

This clone was counted only a few times. V and J are TRBV6-1 and TRBJ2-7; TRBD1 might be the D (6 bases). The CDR3 extends over 12 amino acids. Trimming left V 4 bases short and J 4 bases short, with 8 bases between. Per the germline V gene, CDR1 is MNHNS and CDR2 is SASEGT. CDR3: CASSVRGYEQYF. The CDR3 DNA reads TGTGCCAGCAGTGTCAGGGGTTACGAGCAGTACTTC.

This chain connects TRBV30 to TRBJ1-2; D unresolved. The CDR3 has 14 residues. The V gene lost 1 base and the J gene lost 1 base, with 10 bases spanning the gap. Germline values: CDR1 GTSNPN, CDR2 SVGIG (reference sequence). The CDR3 loop reads CAWSAEGRNYGYTF. Written as DNA, the CDR3 is TGTGCCTGGAGTGCTGAAGGACGTAACTATGGCTACACCTTC.

The rearrangement links TRBV5-1 to TRBJ2-1; TRBD2 is a possible D gene (5 bases). V was shortened by 4 bases and J by 0 bases, with 14 bases between the two germline ends. Per the germline V gene, CDR1 is SGHRS and CDR2 is YFSETQ. The CDR3 consists of 16 residues. The CDR3 nucleotides read TGCGCCAGCAGCCGAGACGGGGAAAGCTCCTACAATGAGCAGTTCTTC. Its protein product is CASSRDGESSYNEQFF.

The rearrangement links TRBV2 to TRBJ2-4, with TRBD1 matching 9 bases. Germline CDR1 and CDR2: SNHLY and FYNNEI. Trimming at V came to 4 bases and at J to 0 bases, leaving 4 bases not matched to a gene. The CDR3 covers 16 residues. The CDR3 DNA sequence: TGTGCCAGCAGTGGACAGGGGGTAGTAGCCAAAAACATTCAGTACTTC. Its protein is CASSGQGVVAKNIQYF.

The chain links TRBV7-2 to TRBJ2-3, with unresolved D. The CDR3 is 14 residues long. Trimming pared 5 bases from V and 4 bases from J, leaving 13 bases between. Looked up from germline, CDR1 is SGHTA and CDR2 is FQGNSA. The CDR3 DNA reads as TGTGCCAGCAGCCCTAACCCGGGCGCAGATACGCAGTATTTT. It yields the protein CASSPNPGADTQYF.

The CDR3 nucleotides are TGCGCCAGCCCCGTTATTAACGGGACTACCCTTGACAATGAGCAGTTCTTC. Translated, it gives CASPVINGTTLDNEQFF. V is TRBV5-1 and J is TRBJ2-1, with 7 bases fitting TRBD2. Per germline, CDR1 SGHRS and CDR2 YFSETQ. The V gene end was trimmed by 7 bases and the J gene end by 5 bases; junction bases not matched to a gene: 18. This CDR3 region has 17 residues.

The V gene is TRBV4-1, the J gene TRBJ2-7; D is uncertain. Germline V gene lookup returns CDR1 MGHRA and CDR2 YSYEKL. CDR3 length: 15 amino acids. V lost 1 base and J 4 bases, leaving 14 bases between the germline ends. CDR3 nucleotide sequence: TGCGCCAGCAGCCAAGCTTGGGGTGCGGAATACGAGCAGTACTTC. Translation gives CASSQAWGAEYEQYF.

This chain joins TRBV4-2 and TRBJ1-5; 9 nucleotides match TRBD1. Looked up from germline, CDR1 is LGHNA and CDR2 is YNFKEQ. The CDR3 covers 16 residues. V shed 2 bases, J shed 5 bases, and the junction held 7 bases outside the gene matches. Written as DNA, the CDR3 is TGTGCCAGCAGCCAAAGGGGACAGGGAATTCATCAGCCCCAGCATTTT. Amino acid sequence: CASSQRGQGIHQPQHF.

This clone was seen a few times. This sequence joins TRBV14 and TRBJ2-1, with D perhaps TRBD1 (5 bases). V dropped 5 bases and J dropped 4 bases, with 9 bases sitting between them. The CDR3 is 13 amino acids. The germline V gene has CDR1 SGHDN and CDR2 FVKESK. The CDR3 sequence is CASSSRQYNEQFF. CDR3 nucleotides: TGTGCCAGCAGCTCTCGACAGTACAATGAGCAGTTCTTC.

The chain links TRBV5-4 to TRBJ2-5; 10 positions agree with TRBD2. Looked up from germline, CDR1 is SGHNT and CDR2 is YYREEE (reference sequence). The V gene end was trimmed by 0 bases and the J gene end by 5 bases; junction bases not matched to a gene: 7. The CDR3 is made up of 16 amino acids. The CDR3 spells CASSLASGGAHETQYF. The CDR3, as DNA: TGTGCCAGCAGCTTGGCCAGCGGGGGGGCCCACGAGACCCAGTACTTC.

The chain couples TRBV5-1 to TRBJ2-7, with TRBD1 matching 7 bases. The CDR3 covers 15 residues. The trim removed 3 bases at V and 4 bases at J, leaving 10 bases unmatched. The germline gives CDR1 SGHRS, CDR2 YFSETQ. In DNA form, the CDR3 reads TGCGCCAGCAGCTCGAACTATGGACAGGCATACGAGCAGTACTTC. It specifies CASSSNYGQAYEQYF.

This clone was seen a few times. The rearrangement links TRBV2 to TRBJ2-1; D might be TRBD2 (6 bases). Germline V gene sequence: CDR1 SNHLY, CDR2 FYNNEI. The ends were cut back, 0 bases at V and 3 bases at J, with 24 bases in the middle. This CDR3 is 20 amino acids long. The CDR3 DNA is TGTGCCAGCAGTGAAGCGCTTCGTGGGACTGGGAGATCGCTCTACAATGAGCAGTTCTTC. Protein product: CASSEALRGTGRSLYNEQFF. The whole variable domain, remainder taken from reference TRBV2 and TRBJ2-1, is EPEVTQTPSHQVTQMGQEVILRCVPISNHLYFYWYRQILGQKVEFLVSFYNNEISEKSEIFDDQFSVERPDGSNFTLKIRSTKLEDSAMYFCASSEALRGTGRSLYNEQFFGPGTRLTVL.

V and J are TRBV20-1 and TRBJ1-5; D gene ambiguous. The germline V gene encodes CDR1 DFQATT and CDR2 SNEGSKA (reference sequence). This CDR3 region has 11 residues. V lost 3 bases and J 5 bases, leaving 5 bases between the germline ends. For the CDR3, the DNA is TGCAGTGCTAGCGGTGATCAGCCCCAGCATTTT. Translating it yields CSASGDQPQHF.

This clone was counted a few times. The chain is built from TRBV23-1 and TRBJ2-7, with D unresolved. TRBV23-1 is assigned to the ORF class and has an uncertain function. This CDR3 has 11 amino acids. V was pared by 1 base and J by 9 bases, with 7 bases between. CDR3 loop: CASSQFPVQYF. CDR3 sequence (DNA): TGCGCCAGCAGTCAATTCCCAGTGCAGTACTTC.

This chain connects TRBV21-1 to TRBJ1-1; the D segment call TRBD1 is taken from the table without a DNA check. TRBV21-1 is an annotated pseudogene. The CDR3 loop spans 15 amino acids. The CDR3 here is CASSNGKQGCAEAFF. In DNA form, the CDR3 reads TGTGCCAGCAGCAATGGAAAACAGGGGTGCGCTGAAGCTTTCTTT.

The chain couples TRBV5-1 to TRBJ2-1, with 8 bases matching TRBD2. The CDR3 has 14 residues. CDR1 and CDR2 (germline): SGHRS, YFSETQ. J gave up 9 bases and V 4 bases, and 9 bases lay outside the gene matches. CDR3 loop: CASSTSGTRGEQFF. DNA of the CDR3: TGCGCCAGCAGCACGTCCGGGACTAGGGGTGAGCAGTTCTTC.

This chain links TRBV5-4 with TRBJ2-2; D is undetermined. CDR3 length equals 12 residues. Germline assignment: CDR1 SGHNT and CDR2 YYREEE (reference sequence). Trimming took 5 bases from V and 5 from J, leaving 7 bases between them. This CDR3 reads CASRPVTGELFF. In nucleotides, the CDR3 is TGTGCCAGCAGGCCAGTTACCGGGGAGCTGTTTTTT.

V and J are TRBV5-6 and TRBJ2-7; D may be TRBD2 (6 bases). Germline lookup yields CDR1 SGHDT and CDR2 YYEEEE. The CDR3 totals 16 residues. With 3 bases removed from V and 4 bases from J, the gap between germline ends came to 20 bases. CDR3 in DNA: TGTGCCAGCAGCTCCATACGGCTGGGACTCCTATACGAGCAGTACTTC. Its translation: CASSSIRLGLLYEQYF.

V usage is TRBV5-4 and J usage is TRBJ2-7, with a tentative D call TRBD2 (6 bases). This CDR3 comprises 17 residues. From germline, CDR1 is SGHNT and CDR2 YYREEE (reference sequence). V lost 4 bases and J 0 bases, leaving 20 bases between the germline ends. The CDR3: CASSLNFGGTTSYEQYF. In DNA, the CDR3 is TGTGCCAGCAGCCTAAATTTCGGCGGGACGACCTCCTACGAGCAGTACTTC.